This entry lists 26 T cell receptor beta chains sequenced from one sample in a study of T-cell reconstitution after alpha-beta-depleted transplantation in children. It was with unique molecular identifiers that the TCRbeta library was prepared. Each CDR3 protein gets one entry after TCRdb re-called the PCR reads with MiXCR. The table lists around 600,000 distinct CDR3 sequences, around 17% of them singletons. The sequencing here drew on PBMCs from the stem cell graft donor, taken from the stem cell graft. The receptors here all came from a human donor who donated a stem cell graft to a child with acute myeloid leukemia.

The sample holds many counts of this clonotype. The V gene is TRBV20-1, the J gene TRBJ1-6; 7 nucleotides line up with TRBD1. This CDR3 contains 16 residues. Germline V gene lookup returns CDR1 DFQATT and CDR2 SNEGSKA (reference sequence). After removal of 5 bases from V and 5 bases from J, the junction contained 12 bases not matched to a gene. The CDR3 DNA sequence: TGCAGTGCTCGCAATTACAGGGGAGAAAATAATTCACCCCTCCACTTT. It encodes CSARNYRGENNSPLHF.

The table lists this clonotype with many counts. CDR3 residues: CSARMGQGNSPLHF. The CDR3 nucleotides read TGCAGTGCTAGAATGGGACAGGGGAACTCACCCCTCCACTTT. V and J are TRBV20-1 and TRBJ1-6; 10 nucleotides match TRBD1. Germline-derived CDR1 and CDR2 are DFQATT and SNEGSKA (reference sequence). Trimming took 2 bases from V and 10 from J; bases not matched to a gene: 5. The CDR3 sequence is 14 residues long.

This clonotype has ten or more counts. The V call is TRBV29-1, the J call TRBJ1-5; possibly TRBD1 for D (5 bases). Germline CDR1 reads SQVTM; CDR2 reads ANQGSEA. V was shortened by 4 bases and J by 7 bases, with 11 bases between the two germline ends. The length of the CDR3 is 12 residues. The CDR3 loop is CSVVTGGQPQHF. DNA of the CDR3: TGCAGCGTTGTTACAGGAGGGCAGCCCCAGCATTTT.

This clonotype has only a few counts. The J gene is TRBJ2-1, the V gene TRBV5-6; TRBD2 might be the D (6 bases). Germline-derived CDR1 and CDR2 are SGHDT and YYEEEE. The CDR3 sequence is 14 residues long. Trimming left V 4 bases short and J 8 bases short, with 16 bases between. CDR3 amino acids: CASSVRFRGDEQFF. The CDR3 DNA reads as TGTGCCAGCAGCGTACGCTTCCGCGGGGATGAGCAGTTCTTC.

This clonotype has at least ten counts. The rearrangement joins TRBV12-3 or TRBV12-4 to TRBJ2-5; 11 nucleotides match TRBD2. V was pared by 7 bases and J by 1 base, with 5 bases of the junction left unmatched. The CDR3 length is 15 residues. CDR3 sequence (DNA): TGTGCCAGCACCGAGGGACTAGCGGCCCAAGAGACCCAGTACTTC. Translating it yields CASTEGLAAQETQYF.

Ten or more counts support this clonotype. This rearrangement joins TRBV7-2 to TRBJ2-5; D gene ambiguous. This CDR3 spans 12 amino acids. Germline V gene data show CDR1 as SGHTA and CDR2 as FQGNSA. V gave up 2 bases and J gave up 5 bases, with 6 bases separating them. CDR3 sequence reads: CASSLFIETQYF. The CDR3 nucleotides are TGTGCCAGCAGCTTATTTATCGAGACCCAGTACTTC.

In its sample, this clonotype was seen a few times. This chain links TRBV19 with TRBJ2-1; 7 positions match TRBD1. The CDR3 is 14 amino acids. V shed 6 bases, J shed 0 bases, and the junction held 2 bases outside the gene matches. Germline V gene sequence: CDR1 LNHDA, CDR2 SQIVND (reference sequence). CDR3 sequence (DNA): TGTGCCAGTAGGGGACAGCGCTCCTACAATGAGCAGTTCTTC. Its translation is CASRGQRSYNEQFF.

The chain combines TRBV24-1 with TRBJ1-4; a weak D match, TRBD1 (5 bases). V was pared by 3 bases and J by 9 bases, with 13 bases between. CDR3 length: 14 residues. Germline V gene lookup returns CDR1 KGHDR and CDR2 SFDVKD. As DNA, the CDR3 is TGTGCCACCAGTGATACCGGGACGGACCAAAAACTGTTTTTT. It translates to CATSDTGTDQKLFF.

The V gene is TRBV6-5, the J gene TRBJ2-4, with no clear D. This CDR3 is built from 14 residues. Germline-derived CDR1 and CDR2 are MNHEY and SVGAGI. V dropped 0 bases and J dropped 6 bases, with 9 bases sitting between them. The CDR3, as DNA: TGTGCCAGCAGTTACTCGCCGGGCGGAAACATTCAGTACTTC. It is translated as CASSYSPGGNIQYF.

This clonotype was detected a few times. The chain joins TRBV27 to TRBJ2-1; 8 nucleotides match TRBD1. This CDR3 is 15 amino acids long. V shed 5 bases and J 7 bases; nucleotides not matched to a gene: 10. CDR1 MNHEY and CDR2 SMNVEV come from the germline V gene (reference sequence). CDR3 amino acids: CASSQVLDRENEQFF. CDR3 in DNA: TGTGCCAGCAGTCAAGTATTGGACAGGGAAAATGAGCAGTTCTTC.

Here the CDR3 reads CSARAPTEAQYF. The CDR3 bases are TGCAGTGCTAGAGCCCCGACGGAGGCGCAGTATTTT. V and J are TRBV20-1 and TRBJ2-3, with D perhaps matching TRBD2 (5 bases). Germline V gene sequence: CDR1 DFQATT, CDR2 SNEGSKA (reference sequence). The CDR3 spans 12 residues. Trimming took 1 base from V and 10 from J, leaving 12 bases between them.

The CDR3 spells CSASQSGGPDTQYF. For the CDR3, the DNA is TGCAGTGCTAGTCAGAGCGGGGGTCCAGATACGCAGTATTTT. This chain connects TRBV20-1 to TRBJ2-3; 8 nucleotides match TRBD2. The CDR3 consists of 14 residues. CDR1 is DFQATT, CDR2 SNEGSKA, per germline (reference sequence). The junction had 6 bases not matched to a gene; V was cut back by 3 bases and J by 4 bases.

CDR3 region: CASSLPPGQGSAGELFF. Here the CDR3 DNA reads TGTGCCAGCAGCCTACCACCTGGACAGGGGTCGGCCGGGGAGCTGTTTTTT. V is TRBV7-3 and J is TRBJ2-2; TRBD1 matches at 9 bases. Germline V CDR1 and CDR2: SGHTA, FQGTGA. The trim removed 5 bases at V and 6 bases at J, leaving 13 bases unmatched. The CDR3 extends over 17 amino acids.

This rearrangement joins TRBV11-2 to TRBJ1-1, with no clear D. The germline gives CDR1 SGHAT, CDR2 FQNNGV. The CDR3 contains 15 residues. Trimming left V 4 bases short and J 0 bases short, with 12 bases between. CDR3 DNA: TGTGCCAGCAGCTCCGGGTGGTCCATGAACACTGAAGCTTTCTTT. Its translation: CASSSGWSMNTEAFF.

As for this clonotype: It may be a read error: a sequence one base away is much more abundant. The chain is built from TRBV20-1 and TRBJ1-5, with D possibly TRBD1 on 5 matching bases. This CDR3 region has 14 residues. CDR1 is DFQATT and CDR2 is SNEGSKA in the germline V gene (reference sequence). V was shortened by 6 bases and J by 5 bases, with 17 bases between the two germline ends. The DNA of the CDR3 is TGCAGTGCCAGCCGGGGAGGGGTCTATCAGCCCCAGCATTTT. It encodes CSASRGGVYQPQHF.

The CDR3 DNA reads TGCGCCAGCAGCTTGACAGGGGATGGTAATCAGCCCCAGCATTTT. It codes for CASSLTGDGNQPQHF. The chain joins TRBV5-1 to TRBJ1-5; 7 bases match TRBD1. V dropped 1 base and J dropped 4; count of bases not matched to a gene: 5. The CDR3 loop spans 15 amino acids. Per the germline V gene, CDR1 is SGHRS and CDR2 is YFSETQ.

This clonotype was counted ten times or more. In DNA form, the CDR3 reads TGTGCCAGCAGCTTAGCGGGGGGCCGACATTCACCCCTCCACTTT. Amino acid sequence: CASSLAGGRHSPLHF. The chain carries TRBV7-2 and TRBJ1-6; TRBD1 might be the D (6 bases). CDR1 and CDR2 from the germline V gene are SGHTA and FQGNSA. CDR3 size: 15 residues. V gave up 0 bases and J gave up 8 bases, with 11 bases separating them.

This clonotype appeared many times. CDR3 loop: CSVFAGELFF. As DNA, the CDR3 is TGCAGCGTTTTCGCTGGGGAGCTGTTTTTT. The chain has TRBV29-1 and TRBJ2-2; no reliable D call. This CDR3 region has 10 residues. Germline CDR1 reads SQVTM; CDR2 reads ANQGSEA. The V gene lost 5 bases and the J gene lost 8 bases, with 6 bases spanning the gap.

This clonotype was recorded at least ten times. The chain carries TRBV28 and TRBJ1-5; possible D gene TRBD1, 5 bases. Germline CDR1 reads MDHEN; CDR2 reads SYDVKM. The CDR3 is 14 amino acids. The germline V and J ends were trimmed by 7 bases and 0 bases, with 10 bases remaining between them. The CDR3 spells CASNHQGSNQPQHF. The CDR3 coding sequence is TGTGCCAGCAACCACCAGGGTAGCAATCAGCCCCAGCATTTT.

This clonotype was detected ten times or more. The DNA for the CDR3 is TGTGCCAGCAGCCCGAGGCGGGGGTTCGCCTACGAGCAGTACGTC. Translating gives CASSPRRGFAYEQYV. This chain uses TRBV11-2 with TRBJ2-7; 7 bases match TRBD2. CDR3 length: 15 residues. The junction had 9 bases not matched to a gene; V was cut back by 5 bases and J by 2 bases. Germline CDR1 SGHAT, CDR2 FQNNGV.

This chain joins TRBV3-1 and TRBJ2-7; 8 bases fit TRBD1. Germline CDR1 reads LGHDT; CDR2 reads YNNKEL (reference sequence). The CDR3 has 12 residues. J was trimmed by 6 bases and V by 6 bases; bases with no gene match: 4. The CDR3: CASRQTGAEQYF. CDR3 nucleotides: TGTGCCAGCAGACAGACAGGGGCCGAGCAGTACTTC.

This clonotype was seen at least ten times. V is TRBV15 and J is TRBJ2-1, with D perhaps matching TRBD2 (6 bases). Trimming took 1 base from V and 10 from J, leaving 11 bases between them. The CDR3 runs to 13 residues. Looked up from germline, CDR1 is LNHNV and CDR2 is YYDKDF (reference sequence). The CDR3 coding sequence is TGTGCCACCAGCAGAGGGGGGGAGGACGAGCAGTTCTTC. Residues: CATSRGGEDEQFF. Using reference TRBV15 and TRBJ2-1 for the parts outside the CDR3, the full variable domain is DAMVIQNPRYQVTQFGKPVTLSCSQTLNHNVMYWYQQKSSQAPKLLFHYYDKDFNNEADTPDNFQSRRPNTSFCFLDIRSPGLGDTAMYLCATSRGGEDEQFFGPGTRLTVL.

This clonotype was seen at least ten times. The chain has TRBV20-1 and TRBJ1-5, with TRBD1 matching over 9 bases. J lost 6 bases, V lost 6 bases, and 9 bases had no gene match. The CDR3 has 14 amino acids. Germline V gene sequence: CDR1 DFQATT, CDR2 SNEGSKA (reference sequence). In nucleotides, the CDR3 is TGCAGTGCCAATCACAGGGGGCTCAGTCAGCCCCAGCATTTT. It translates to CSANHRGLSQPQHF.

The CDR3 here is CASSLVGGRGARTEAFF. The CDR3 bases are TGTGCCAGCAGCTTAGTGGGCGGAAGGGGGGCGCGCACTGAAGCTTTCTTT. The chain has TRBV7-2 and TRBJ1-1; the D gene is possibly TRBD1 (6 bases). This CDR3 comprises 17 residues. Trimming shortened V by 1 base and J by 4 bases, and 19 bases separated the two germline ends. Germline values: CDR1 SGHTA, CDR2 FQGNSA. The full variable domain, completed using reference TRBV7-2 and TRBJ1-1, is GAGVSQSPSNKVTEKGKDVELRCDPISGHTALYWYRQSLGQGLEFLIYFQGNSAPDKSGLPSDRFSAERTGGSVSTLTIQRTQQEDSAVYLCASSLVGGRGARTEAFFGQGTRLTVV.

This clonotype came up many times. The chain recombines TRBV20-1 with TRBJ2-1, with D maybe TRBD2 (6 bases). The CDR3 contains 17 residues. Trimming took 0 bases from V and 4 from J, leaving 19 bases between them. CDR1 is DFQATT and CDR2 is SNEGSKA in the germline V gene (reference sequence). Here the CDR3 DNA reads TGCAGTGCTAGAGATTCCGATGGCGGGGAGATATACAATGAGCAGTTCTTC. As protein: CSARDSDGGEIYNEQFF.

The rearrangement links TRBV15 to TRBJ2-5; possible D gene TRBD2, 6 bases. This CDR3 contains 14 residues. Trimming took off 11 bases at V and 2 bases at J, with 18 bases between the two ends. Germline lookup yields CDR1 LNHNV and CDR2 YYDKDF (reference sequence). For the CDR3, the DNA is TGTGCCTCGTCACGGGGGAGCGTACAAGAGACCCAGTACTTC. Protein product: CASSRGSVQETQYF.